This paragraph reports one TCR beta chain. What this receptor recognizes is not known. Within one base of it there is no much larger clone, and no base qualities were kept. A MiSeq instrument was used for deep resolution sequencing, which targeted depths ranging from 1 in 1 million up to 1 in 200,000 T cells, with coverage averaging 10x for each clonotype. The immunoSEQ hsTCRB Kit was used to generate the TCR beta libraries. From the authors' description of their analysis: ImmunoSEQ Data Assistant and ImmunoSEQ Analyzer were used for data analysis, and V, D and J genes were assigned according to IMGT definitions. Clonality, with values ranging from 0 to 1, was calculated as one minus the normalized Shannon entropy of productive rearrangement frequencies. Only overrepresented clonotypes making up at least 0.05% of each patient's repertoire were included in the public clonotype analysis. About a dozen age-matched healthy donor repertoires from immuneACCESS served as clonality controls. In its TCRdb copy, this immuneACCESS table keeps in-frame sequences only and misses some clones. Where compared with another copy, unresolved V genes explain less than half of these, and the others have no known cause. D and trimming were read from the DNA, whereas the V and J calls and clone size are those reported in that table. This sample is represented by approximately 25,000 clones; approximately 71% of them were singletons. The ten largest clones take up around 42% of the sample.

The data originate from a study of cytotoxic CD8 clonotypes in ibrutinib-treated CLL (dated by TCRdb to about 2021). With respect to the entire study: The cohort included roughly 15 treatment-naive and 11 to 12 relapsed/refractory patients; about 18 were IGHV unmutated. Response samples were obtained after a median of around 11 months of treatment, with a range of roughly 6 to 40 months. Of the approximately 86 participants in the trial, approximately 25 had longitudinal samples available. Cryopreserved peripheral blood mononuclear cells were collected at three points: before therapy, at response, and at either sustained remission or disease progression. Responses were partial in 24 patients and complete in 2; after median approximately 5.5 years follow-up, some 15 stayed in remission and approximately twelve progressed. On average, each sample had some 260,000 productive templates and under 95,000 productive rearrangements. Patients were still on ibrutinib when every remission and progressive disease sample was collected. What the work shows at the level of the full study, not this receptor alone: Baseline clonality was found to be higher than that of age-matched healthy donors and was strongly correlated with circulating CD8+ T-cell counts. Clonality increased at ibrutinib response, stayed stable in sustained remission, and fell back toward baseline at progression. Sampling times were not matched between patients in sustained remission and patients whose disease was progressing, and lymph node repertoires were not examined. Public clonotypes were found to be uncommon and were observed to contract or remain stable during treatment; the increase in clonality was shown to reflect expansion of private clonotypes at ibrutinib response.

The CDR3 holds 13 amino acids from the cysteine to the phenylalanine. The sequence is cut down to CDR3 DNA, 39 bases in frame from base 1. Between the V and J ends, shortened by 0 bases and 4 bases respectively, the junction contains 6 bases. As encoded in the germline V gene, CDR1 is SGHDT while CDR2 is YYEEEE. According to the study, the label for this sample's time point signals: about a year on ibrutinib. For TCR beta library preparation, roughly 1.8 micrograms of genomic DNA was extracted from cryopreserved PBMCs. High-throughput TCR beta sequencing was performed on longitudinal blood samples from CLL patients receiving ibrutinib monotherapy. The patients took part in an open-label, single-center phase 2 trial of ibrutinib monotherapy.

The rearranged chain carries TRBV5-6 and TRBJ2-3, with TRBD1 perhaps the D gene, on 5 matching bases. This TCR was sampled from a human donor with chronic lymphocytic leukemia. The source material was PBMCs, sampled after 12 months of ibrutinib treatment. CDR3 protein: CASSLVGADTQYF. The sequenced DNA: TGTGCCAGCAGCTTGGTAGGGGCAGATACGCAGTATTTT.